This TCR beta chain was sequenced during a study of blood T cell repertoires in COVID-19. Between the trimmed V and J ends, which lost 1 base and 4 bases, there was a span of 6 bases. Germline-derived CDR1 and CDR2 are SGHRS and YFSETQ. CDR3 size: 13 residues. Assay used: immunoSEQ multiplex PCR; TCRdb lists only in-frame clones, some missing. This table has 150,000 to 200,000 clones, less than 90% appearing once. The receptor was isolated from a woman in her fifties or sixties with COVID-19, enrolled during active disease. V gene TRBV5-1 combines with J gene TRBJ1-5; perhaps TRBD1 as D (6 bases). Sample: peripheral blood. The CDR3 region is CASSLTGNQPQHF. As DNA, the CDR3 is TGCGCCAGCAGCTTGACAGGGAATCAGCCCCAGCATTTT.